This entry is about one T cell receptor (beta chain). This sample is drawn from a study of shared clonotypes between healthy human individuals. Sorted subsets were amplified in replicate PCRs using around 0.2 ug DNA, around 30,000 T cell genomes. Sequenced by immunoSEQ multiplex PCR; TCRdb stores in-frame clones only, minus some. The sample records a few million clones, just over 90% being singletons. CDR3 length: 13 residues. The V gene lost 5 bases and the J gene lost 0 bases, with 8 bases spanning the gap. Germline CDR1 is MNHEY and CDR2 is SVGAGI. V is TRBV6-5 and J is TRBJ2-7; D call uncertain. The sample consisted of naive CD4+ T cells sorted from blood. Subset noted: CD45RA+ positively selected. The sequence came from a man younger than 35 in good health. CDR3 sequence reads: CASSQESSYEQYF. CDR3 bases: TGTGCCAGCAGTCAGGAAAGCTCCTACGAGCAGTACTTC.